The next 21 T cell receptor beta chains were all read from a single sample in a study of a mutant IDH1 vaccine in newly diagnosed glioma. No antigen is known for these receptors. Sequenced by immunoSEQ multiplex PCR; TCRdb stores in-frame clones only, minus some. The data hold approximately 82,000 clones, with around 85% observed a single time. As to time point: week 23, last vaccination. In every dose of vaccine, 300 ug of mutant IDH1 20-mer peptide was given alongside topical imiquimod. The sequenced sample was PBMCs, obtained from a glioma patient whose treatment included an IDH1 peptide vaccine. Every receptor here comes from a woman in her fifties or sixties with glioma.

The chain links TRBV11-2 to TRBJ1-1; 7 bases map to TRBD1. The CDR3 loop spans 12 amino acids. CDR1 and CDR2 from the germline V gene are SGHAT and FQNNGV. Trimming cost V 1 base and J 11 bases; bases outside gene matches: 4. The CDR3 spells CASSLGDREAFF. CDR3 sequence (DNA): TGTGCCAGCAGCTTAGGTGACAGGGAGGCTTTCTTT. Full variable domain (remainder filled in from reference TRBV11-2 and TRBJ1-1): EAGVAQSPRYKIIEKRQSVAFWCNPISGHATLYWYQQILGQGPKLLIQFQNNGVVDDSQLPKDRFSAERLKGVDSTLKIQPAKLEDSAVYLCASSLGDREAFFGQGTRLTVV.

The V gene is TRBV2, the J gene TRBJ1-2; a weak D match, TRBD1 (6 bases). Germline CDR1 is SNHLY and CDR2 is FYNNEI. The germline V and J ends were trimmed by 5 bases and 4 bases, with 11 bases remaining between them. There are 13 residues in the CDR3. The CDR3 sequence is CASSPGQSYGYTF. CDR3 nucleotides: TGTGCCAGCAGTCCGGGACAATCCTATGGCTACACCTTC.

V usage is TRBV13 and J usage is TRBJ2-7; D might be TRBD2 (6 bases). CDR3 length: 16 residues. The V gene lost 3 bases and the J gene lost 5 bases, with 20 bases spanning the gap. Germline lookup yields CDR1 PRHDT and CDR2 FYEKMQ (reference sequence). The CDR3 DNA is TGTGCCAGCAGCTTGGAGGGACGGTCAAGGAGCGACGAGCAGTACTTC. Translating it yields CASSLEGRSRSDEQYF.

The chain recombines TRBV6-5 with TRBJ1-2; D is unclear. The CDR3 runs to 16 residues. Trimming left V 2 bases short and J 3 bases short, with 16 bases between. Germline-derived CDR1 and CDR2 are MNHEY and SVGAGI. For the CDR3, the DNA is TGTGCCAGCAGTTACGTGATGGGTTCCCTTGACTATGGCTACACCTTC. It encodes CASSYVMGSLDYGYTF.

The V gene is TRBV5-4, the J gene TRBJ1-5; D gene uncertain. CDR1 and CDR2 (germline): SGHNT, YYREEE (reference sequence). The CDR3 sequence is 12 residues long. Trimming pared 2 bases from V and 0 bases from J, leaving 0 bases between. The CDR3 nucleotides read TGTGCCAGCAGCTTTAGCAATCAGCCCCAGCATTTT. Translated, it gives CASSFSNQPQHF.

The chain recombines TRBV27 with TRBJ2-7; D may be TRBD2 (6 bases). This CDR3 has 12 amino acids. The germline gives CDR1 MNHEY, CDR2 SMNVEV (reference sequence). Trimming stripped 4 bases from V and 4 bases from J, with 8 bases between. CDR3 sequence reads: CASSSGTYEQYF. The CDR3 DNA is TGTGCCAGCAGTTCTGGGACTTACGAGCAGTACTTC.

This chain joins TRBV11-2 and TRBJ2-1; D gene unclear. Per germline, CDR1 SGHAT and CDR2 FQNNGV. Trimming cost V 5 bases and J 0 bases, with 8 bases left between them. The CDR3 sequence is 14 residues long. DNA of the CDR3: TGTGCCAGCAGCCGTCTCCGCTCCTACAATGAGCAGTTCTTC. Protein: CASSRLRSYNEQFF.

The chain couples TRBV28 to TRBJ2-7, with D possibly matching TRBD2 (6 bases). The CDR3 covers 12 residues. The V gene's germline CDR1 is MDHEN and CDR2 SYDVKM. V gave up 5 bases and J gave up 2 bases, with 7 bases separating them. In nucleotides, the CDR3 is TGTGCCAGCAGTACGGGGGCCTACGAGCAGTACTTC. Its protein is CASSTGAYEQYF. Based on the CDR3 plus reference TRBV28 and TRBJ2-7, the full variable domain is DVKVTQSSRYLVKRTGEKVFLECVQDMDHENMFWYRQDPGLGLRLIYFSYDVKMKEKGDIPEGYSVSREKKERFSLILESASTNQTSMYLCASSTGAYEQYFGPGTRLTVT.

The rearrangement joins TRBV11-2 to TRBJ2-1; 7 bases align to TRBD2. The CDR3 has 15 amino acids. The V gene's germline CDR1 is SGHAT and CDR2 FQNNGV. J lost 0 bases, V lost 1 base, and 0 bases had no gene match. The CDR3 DNA is TGTGCCAGCAGCTTAGTAGCGGGCTCCTACAATGAGCAGTTCTTC. Translated: CASSLVAGSYNEQFF. The full variable domain, completed using reference TRBV11-2 and TRBJ2-1, is EAGVAQSPRYKIIEKRQSVAFWCNPISGHATLYWYQQILGQGPKLLIQFQNNGVVDDSQLPKDRFSAERLKGVDSTLKIQPAKLEDSAVYLCASSLVAGSYNEQFFGPGTRLTVL.

The gene calls are TRBV7-9 and TRBJ2-7; D tentatively reads TRBD1 or TRBD2 (6 bases each). Deletions cut 3 bases from V and 0 bases from J, with 15 bases between. The CDR3 length is 16 residues. Germline V CDR1 and CDR2: SEHNR, FQNEAQ (reference sequence). This CDR3 is CASSLEPRGGSYEQYF. Written as DNA, the CDR3 is TGTGCCAGCAGCTTGGAGCCCAGGGGAGGCTCCTACGAGCAGTACTTC.

The chain uses TRBV6-1 and TRBJ1-3, with D uncertain. The germline V and J ends were trimmed by 6 bases and 2 bases, with 2 bases remaining between them. Germline V gives CDR1 MNHNS, CDR2 SASEGT. CDR3 size: 11 residues. The CDR3 loop reads CASRAGNTIYF. In nucleotides, the CDR3 is TGTGCCAGCAGGGCTGGAAACACCATATATTTT.

The chain combines TRBV7-9 with TRBJ1-4; D ambiguous. Germline V gene sequence: CDR1 SEHNR, CDR2 FQNEAQ (reference sequence). The CDR3 runs 14 residues. The V gene lost 2 bases and the J gene lost 5 bases, with 9 bases spanning the gap. The CDR3 coding sequence is TGTGCCAGCAGCTTACATTCGGGGAATGAAAAACTGTTTTTT. It encodes CASSLHSGNEKLFF.

The rearrangement uses TRBV5-6 and TRBJ1-6; D not certain. V gave up 4 bases and J gave up 9 bases, with 11 bases separating them. Germline V gives CDR1 SGHDT, CDR2 YYEEEE. This CDR3 comprises 13 residues. The CDR3 DNA reads TGTGCCAGCAGCGGGAAAGATTTTTCACCCCTCCACTTT. Translation: CASSGKDFSPLHF.

CDR3 nucleotides: TGTGCCAGCAGCCCGGGACAGACCTATGGCTACACCTTC. Translation gives CASSPGQTYGYTF. V is TRBV11-2 and J is TRBJ1-2; 7 bases match TRBD1. V lost 5 bases and J lost 4; bases outside the gene matches: 4. From germline, CDR1 is SGHAT and CDR2 FQNNGV. The CDR3 consists of 13 residues.

The chain is built from TRBV6-5 and TRBJ2-7, with TRBD1 matching over 7 bases. Germline loops: CDR1 MNHEY, CDR2 SVGAGI. Trimming took 0 bases from V and 2 from J; bases not matched to a gene: 4. This CDR3 is 15 amino acids long. The CDR3 DNA sequence: TGTGCCAGCAGTTACTCGATAGGGGGCCCCTACGAGCAGTACTTC. It encodes CASSYSIGGPYEQYF.

CDR3 amino acids: CASASPSGSTDTQYF. The CDR3 DNA follows: TGTGCCAGCGCCTCCCCTAGCGGGAGTACAGATACGCAGTATTTT. The V gene is TRBV28, the J gene TRBJ2-3; 10 bases line up with TRBD2. From germline, CDR1 is MDHEN and CDR2 SYDVKM. The ends lost 8 bases at V and 3 bases at J; junction bases unmatched: 8. CDR3 length: 15 residues.

This chain uses TRBV19 with TRBJ1-1, with a tentative D call TRBD1 (6 bases). Germline assignment: CDR1 LNHDA and CDR2 SQIVND (reference sequence). Trimming pared 5 bases from V and 0 bases from J, leaving 16 bases between. The CDR3 covers 16 residues. The CDR3 sequence is CASSSPRGPMNTEAFF. In nucleotides, the CDR3 is TGTGCCAGTAGTTCACCTCGGGGGCCCATGAACACTGAAGCTTTCTTT.

The chain joins TRBV7-9 to TRBJ2-5; D might be TRBD2 (5 bases). The CDR3 runs 18 residues. Germline V gene data show CDR1 as SEHNR and CDR2 as FQNEAQ (reference sequence). V lost 5 bases, J lost 0 bases, and 22 bases lay in between. As DNA, the CDR3 is TGTGCCAGCAGCCCACGTCGGTCAGCGGAGCCCCACCAAGAGACCCAGTACTTC. Protein: CASSPRRSAEPHQETQYF.

This clone occurred a few times. This chain links TRBV10-1 with TRBJ2-2; 7 nucleotides line up with TRBD2. This CDR3 has 15 residues. With 3 bases clipped from V and 5 bases from J, the junction kept 6 bases outside the gene matches. CDR1 WNHNN and CDR2 SYGVQD come from the germline V gene (reference sequence). The CDR3 spells CASSEGSGMTGELFF. DNA of the CDR3: TGCGCCAGCAGTGAAGGGAGCGGGATGACCGGGGAGCTGTTTTTT.

The sample holds a few counts of this clone. V and J are TRBV19 and TRBJ1-1; possible D gene TRBD1, 5 bases. CDR1 is LNHDA, CDR2 SQIVND, per germline (reference sequence). The CDR3 length is 12 residues. The germline V and J ends were trimmed by 5 bases and 11 bases, with 15 bases remaining between them. The CDR3 region has the DNA TGTGCCAGTAGTTCCCATGGGGGTGCTGCTTTCTTT. This gives the protein CASSSHGGAAFF.

This chain links TRBV10-3 with TRBJ2-1, with 7 bases matching TRBD2. Trimming removed 0 bases from V and 4 bases from J; junction bases left unmatched: 9. Germline loops: CDR1 ENHRY, CDR2 SYGVKD. The CDR3 extends over 17 amino acids. The CDR3 DNA follows: TGTGCCATCAGTGAGTCGATGGCAAGCGGGGATTACAATGAGCAGTTCTTC. This encodes CAISESMASGDYNEQFF.